This passage covers 32 T cell receptor beta chains from one sample sequenced in a study of CXCR3-negative and CXCR3-positive naive CD8 T cells. Points from the study as a whole: Comparison of naive cells showed more hydrophobic TRB CDR3s in CXCR3-positive than in CXCR3-negative naive cells.

With UMI labels, 5' RACE was used to prepare the TRB cDNA libraries. No DNA is given; TCRdb re-called the 5' RACE reads and lists each CDR3 protein once. Its table lists about 86,000 distinct CDR3 sequences. Which antigens these TCRs recognize remains unknown. Sequences were obtained from naive CXCR3+ CD8+ T cells from blood. The subset here: CD45RO-CCR7+CD27+CD95- naive CD8+ T cells expressing CXCR3 (TNR3+). The receptors stem from a human donor in good health. Some clones in this sample may be carry-over from other donors' samples.

The rearrangement joins TRBV5-1 to TRBJ2-3; TCRdb's D call of TRBD1 is untestable without DNA. CDR3 size: 14 residues. CDR1 SGHRS and CDR2 YFSETQ come from the germline V gene. The CDR3 sequence is CASSPWDSTDTQYF. Combining the CDR3 with reference TRBV5-1 and TRBJ2-3 gives the whole variable domain KAGVTQTPRYLIKTRGQQVTLSCSPISGHRSVSWYQQTPGQGLQFLFEYFSETQRNKGNFPGRFSGRQFSNSRSEMNVSTLELGDSALYLCASSPWDSTDTQYFGPGTRLTVL.

This chain links TRBV6-4 with TRBJ2-2; no DNA is available, so the TRBD1 call from TCRdb remains unchecked. Germline CDR1 reads MRHNA; CDR2 reads SNTAGT. The CDR3 consists of 14 residues. The CDR3 is CASSPGTSTGELFF.

The chain joins TRBV2 to TRBJ2-5; TCRdb names TRBD1, which stays unverified in the absence of DNA. This CDR3 comprises 13 residues. Germline CDR1 SNHLY, CDR2 FYNNEI. CDR3 protein: CASSETGPETQYF.

The chain links TRBV5-1 to TRBJ2-4; the TRBD1 assignment by TCRdb is unverifiable without DNA. Germline V gene data show CDR1 as SGHRS and CDR2 as YFSETQ. This CDR3 has 12 amino acids. The CDR3 spells CASGLAGDIQYF. The variable domain in full, with the rest retrieved from reference TRBV5-1 and TRBJ2-4, is KAGVTQTPRYLIKTRGQQVTLSCSPISGHRSVSWYQQTPGQGLQFLFEYFSETQRNKGNFPGRFSGRQFSNSRSEMNVSTLELGDSALYLCASGLAGDIQYFGAGTRLSVL.

J is TRBJ2-2 and V is TRBV5-5; the TRBD2 assignment by TCRdb is unverifiable without DNA. This CDR3 is built from 14 residues. The germline CDR1 and CDR2 sequences are SGHKS and YYEKEE (reference sequence). The CDR3 loop reads CASSRGGTTGELFF.

This chain uses TRBV19 with TRBJ1-1. CDR1 and CDR2 from the germline V gene are LNHDA and SQIVND (reference sequence). This CDR3 has 14 residues. The CDR3 protein is CASSSPDLNTEAFF. Full variable domain (missing parts from reference TRBV19 and TRBJ1-1): DGGITQSPKYLFRKEGQNVTLSCEQNLNHDAMYWYRQDPGQGLRLIYYSQIVNDFQKGDIAEGYSVSREKKESFPLTVTSAQKNPTAFYLCASSSPDLNTEAFFGQGTRLTVV.

The rearrangement joins TRBV7-9 to TRBJ2-5; TCRdb picks TRBD1, but there is no DNA to check that call. The CDR3 covers 15 residues. CDR1 SEHNR and CDR2 FQNEAQ come from the germline V gene (reference sequence). The CDR3 is CASSLFPGGEETQYF. Using reference TRBV7-9 and TRBJ2-5 for the parts outside the CDR3, the full variable domain is DTGVSQNPRHKITKRGQNVTFRCDPISEHNRLYWYRQTLGQGPEFLTYFQNEAQLEKSRLLSDRFSAERPKGSFSTLEIQRTEQGDSAMYLCASSLFPGGEETQYFGPGTRLLVL.

The chain uses TRBV5-1 and TRBJ2-7; the TCRdb D gene call, TRBD1, has no DNA to confirm it. CDR3 length: 14 amino acids. Germline assignment: CDR1 SGHRS and CDR2 YFSETQ. The CDR3: CASSPGTWALEQYF. Full variable domain (rest looked up from reference TRBV5-1 and TRBJ2-7): KAGVTQTPRYLIKTRGQQVTLSCSPISGHRSVSWYQQTPGQGLQFLFEYFSETQRNKGNFPGRFSGRQFSNSRSEMNVSTLELGDSALYLCASSPGTWALEQYFGPGTRLTVT.

CDR3 loop: CASSNAGTGFYNEQFF. The chain couples TRBV7-9 to TRBJ2-1; TCRdb's D gene call, TRBD1, goes unchecked for lack of DNA. Germline CDR1 and CDR2: SEHNR and FQNEAQ (reference sequence). The CDR3 has 16 residues. Combining the CDR3 with reference TRBV7-9 and TRBJ2-1 gives the whole variable domain DTGVSQNPRHKITKRGQNVTFRCDPISEHNRLYWYRQTLGQGPEFLTYFQNEAQLEKSRLLSDRFSAERPKGSFSTLEIQRTEQGDSAMYLCASSNAGTGFYNEQFFGPGTRLTVL.

The genes are TRBV14 and TRBJ2-3; TCRdb selects TRBD2, and the lack of DNA leaves this call unchecked. Germline V gene data show CDR1 as SGHDN and CDR2 as FVKESK. This CDR3 spans 17 amino acids. CDR3 region: CASSRLAEVTSTDTQYF.

CDR3 in amino acids: CSAKRDRGLETQYF. The chain couples TRBV20-1 to TRBJ2-5; TCRdb reports TRBD1, a call that lacks DNA to check it against. This CDR3 spans 14 amino acids. CDR1 and CDR2 from the germline V gene are DFQATT and SNEGSKA (reference sequence).

The chain recombines TRBV6-2 or TRBV6-3 with TRBJ2-7. This CDR3 region has 15 residues. Germline CDR1 is MNHEY and CDR2 is SVGEGT. The CDR3 loop reads CASSYRQGTTYEQYF.

The V and J genes are TRBV29-1 and TRBJ2-2; TCRdb's D gene call, TRBD1, goes unchecked for lack of DNA. The CDR3 extends over 13 amino acids. Germline values: CDR1 SQVTM, CDR2 ANQGSEA. The CDR3 reads CSVGDLLTGELFF.

This sequence joins TRBV7-2 and TRBJ2-5; as DNA is missing, the TRBD2 call by TCRdb cannot be tested. The CDR3 has 14 amino acids. Germline CDR1 SGHTA, CDR2 FQGNSA. The CDR3 loop reads CASSFDPGGEALYF.

V gene TRBV28 combines with J gene TRBJ2-7. CDR1 is MDHEN and CDR2 is SYDVKM in the germline V gene. This CDR3 spans 13 amino acids. The CDR3 loop reads CASSVGTSYEQYF. Supplemented by reference TRBV28 and TRBJ2-7, the full variable domain reads DVKVTQSSRYLVKRTGEKVFLECVQDMDHENMFWYRQDPGLGLRLIYFSYDVKMKEKGDIPEGYSVSREKKERFSLILESASTNQTSMYLCASSVGTSYEQYFGPGTRLTVT.

The J gene is TRBJ2-3, the V gene TRBV11-3. In germline, CDR1 is SGHNT, CDR2 YENEEA. CDR3 size: 13 residues. CDR3 protein: CASSSGTTDTQYF.

The V gene is TRBV20-1, the J gene TRBJ2-7; the TRBD2 assignment by TCRdb is unverifiable without DNA. CDR3 size: 12 residues. CDR1 and CDR2 (germline): DFQATT, SNEGSKA (reference sequence). CDR3 sequence: CSAHTSGLEQYF.

This sequence joins TRBV28 and TRBJ1-3; absent DNA, TCRdb's TRBD1 call cannot be checked. CDR3 length equals 14 residues. CDR1 and CDR2 (germline): MDHEN, SYDVKM. CDR3 residues: CASSPPWEEDTIYF.

V is TRBV5-6 and J is TRBJ2-1; TCRdb's assignment of TRBD1 cannot be checked, as there is no DNA. Looked up from germline, CDR1 is SGHDT and CDR2 is YYEEEE. The CDR3 covers 13 residues. Here the CDR3 reads CASSGGLGGEQFF. The whole variable domain, remainder taken from reference TRBV5-6 and TRBJ2-1, is DAGVTQSPTHLIKTRGQQVTLRCSPKSGHDTVSWYQQALGQGPQFIFQYYEEEERQRGNFPDRFSGHQFPNYSSELNVNALLLGDSALYLCASSGGLGGEQFFGPGTRLTVL.

The V call is TRBV27, the J call TRBJ2-7; TCRdb gives TRBD1 as the D gene, but with no DNA this cannot be confirmed. Germline-derived CDR1 and CDR2 are MNHEY and SMNVEV (reference sequence). The CDR3 runs 16 residues. The CDR3 here is CASSLRTGGMSYEQYF.

CDR3 sequence reads: CASSSYSSSYEQYF. The rearrangement uses TRBV7-2 and TRBJ2-7. CDR1 is SGHTA and CDR2 is FQGNSA in the germline V gene. This CDR3 has 14 amino acids.

The CDR3 loop reads CASWEVNTGELFF. The rearrangement joins TRBV10-2 to TRBJ2-2. Germline V gene lookup returns CDR1 WSHSY and CDR2 SAAADI. The CDR3 extends over 13 amino acids.

This chain uses TRBV6-2 or TRBV6-3 with TRBJ2-7; TCRdb's D gene call, TRBD2, goes unchecked for lack of DNA. Per the germline V gene, CDR1 is MNHEY and CDR2 is SVGEGT. The CDR3 spans 14 residues. The chain's CDR3 is CASREGLADYEQYF.

The CDR3 loop reads CASSKGTGIGTEAFF. The chain couples TRBV21-1 to TRBJ1-1; TCRdb indicates TRBD1, and absent DNA this call remains unverified. TRBV21-1 is noted as a pseudogene. CDR3 length equals 15 residues.

This chain joins TRBV28 and TRBJ2-7; with no DNA, the TCRdb D assignment of TRBD2 cannot be verified. Germline V gene sequence: CDR1 MDHEN, CDR2 SYDVKM. This CDR3 spans 14 amino acids. CDR3 amino acids: CASSVAGGPFEQYF.

The J gene is TRBJ2-5, the V gene TRBV21-1; the TCRdb D gene call, TRBD1, has no DNA to confirm it. TRBV21-1 is a pseudogene. There are 14 residues in the CDR3. CDR3 region: CASSSQQGGETQYF.

V usage is TRBV5-1 and J usage is TRBJ1-5; TCRdb selects TRBD1, and the lack of DNA leaves this call unchecked. Germline V CDR1 and CDR2: SGHRS, YFSETQ. CDR3 length equals 15 residues. The CDR3 reads CASRSGTGGDQPQHF.

CDR3 amino acids: CASSLVGGLSEQFF. The chain employs TRBV28 and TRBJ2-1; TCRdb names TRBD2, which stays unverified in the absence of DNA. This CDR3 has 14 amino acids. Germline V gene lookup returns CDR1 MDHEN and CDR2 SYDVKM.

V and J are TRBV12-3 or TRBV12-4 and TRBJ2-2; TCRdb's assignment of TRBD2 cannot be checked, as there is no DNA. CDR3 size: 15 residues. Here the CDR3 reads CASRSRTRVYGELFF.

The rearrangement uses TRBV30 and TRBJ2-7; TCRdb's D call, TRBD1, is unchecked because there is no DNA. Germline V gene lookup returns CDR1 GTSNPN and CDR2 SVGIG (reference sequence). The CDR3 is made up of 12 amino acids. CDR3 region: CAWDSTTYEQYF. Using reference TRBV30 and TRBJ2-7 for the parts outside the CDR3, the full variable domain is SQTIHQWPATLVQPVGSPLSLECTVEGTSNPNLYWYRQAAGRGLQLLFYSVGIGQISSEVPQNLSASRPQDRQFILSSKKLLLSDSGFYLCAWDSTTYEQYFGPGTRLTVT.

The chain uses TRBV20-1 and TRBJ2-5; TCRdb names TRBD2, which stays unverified in the absence of DNA. Germline CDR1 is DFQATT and CDR2 is SNEGSKA (reference sequence). The CDR3 contains 16 residues. The CDR3 sequence: CSATSYSGLYQETQYF.

The J gene is TRBJ2-3, the V gene TRBV7-9. CDR1 is SEHNR and CDR2 is FQNEAQ in the germline V gene (reference sequence). The CDR3 has 15 amino acids. CDR3 protein: CASSLGSGNTDTQYF.